Here is one TCR beta chain with its context. This clone occurred a few times. Its antigen remains unidentified. No per-base quality is available; no much larger clone lies one base away. The data originate from a study of cytomegalovirus exposure and HLA in healthy donors (dated by TCRdb to between 2016 and 2019). Broadly, across the study: According to a later analysis, one platform produced both the roughly 120 validation repertoires and the 700 or so repertoires of the first cohort. The study was designed to test whether signatures of past pathogen exposure could be identified by cataloging public T cell receptors. A separate validation cohort of roughly 130 different subjects was used in addition to the roughly 640-subject first cohort. High-throughput TCR immunosequencing, statistical association of individual TCRs with disease status, and machine learning were combined to predict cytomegalovirus infection status.

Summary of the overall study and its limitations: A later analysis lacked HLA typing for the validation cohort, so it scored co-occurrence in that cohort across all 120 or so repertoires. The classifier was reported to diagnose cytomegalovirus status with high specificity and sensitivity in both the original and validation cohorts. Three of the identified cytomegalovirus-associated TCR beta chains were confirmed in vitro to be specific for cytomegalovirus antigens. It was suggested by the authors that the approach could potentially be generalized to other disease states and immunological phenotypes. Of the cluster scores, 90% to 95% were above 0 in a later analysis, which found that TCRs clustered in the first cohort also tended to co-occur in the 95 to 150 validation repertoires. Most TCR sequences were observed very rarely across donors, whereas some public TCRs were present in many individuals. In the study, about 150 TCR beta chains were listed as associated with cytomegalovirus.

Donors formed part of the validation cohort, which comprised 120 subjects and was distinct from the first cohort of under 800 subjects. The V and J ends are trimmed by 0 bases and 4 bases, leaving 16 bases between them. CDR1 and CDR2, looked up from the germline V gene (reference sequence), are GTSNPN and SVGIG. CDR3 length: 16 amino acids, cysteine to phenylalanine. Only CDR3 DNA remains: 48 bases, in frame from the first base. The receptor library was made with the immunoSEQ multiplex PCR assay. The original pipeline was this. A statistical classification framework was built for diagnosing cytomegalovirus status from the catalog of TCR beta chain sequences. The source is immuneACCESS, and TCRdb retained only in-frame sequences with V and J called. Part of the clones is not carried over; for the studies checked, unresolved V genes explain less than half of this, and the remainder is unexplained. D and trimming were read from the DNA, whereas the V and J calls and clone size are those reported in that table. The sample table lists approximately 260,000 clones, approximately 86% of them with a count of one. The ten largest clones add up to roughly 1% of the sample.

This TCR was recovered from a woman aged 18-29 years in good health and CMV-seronegative. Recombination joined TRBV30 with TRBJ1-5; TRBD1 could be the D gene, as 6 bases match. Sequenced material: PBMCs. The CDR3 corresponds to CAWSVMGGQGNQPQHF. The sequenced DNA is TGTGCCTGGAGTGTAATGGGAGGGCAGGGGAATCAGCCCCAGCATTTT.